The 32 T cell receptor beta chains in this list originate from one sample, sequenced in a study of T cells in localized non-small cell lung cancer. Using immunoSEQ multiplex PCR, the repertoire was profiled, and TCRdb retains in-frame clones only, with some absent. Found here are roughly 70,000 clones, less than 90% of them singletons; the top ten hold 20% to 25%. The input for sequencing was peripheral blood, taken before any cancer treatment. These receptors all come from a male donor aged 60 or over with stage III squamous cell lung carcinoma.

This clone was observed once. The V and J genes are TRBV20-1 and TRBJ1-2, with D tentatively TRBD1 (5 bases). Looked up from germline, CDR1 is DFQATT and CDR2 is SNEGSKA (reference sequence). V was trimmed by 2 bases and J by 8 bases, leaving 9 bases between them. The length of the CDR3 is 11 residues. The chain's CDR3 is CSARLGGGYTF. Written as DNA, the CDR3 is TGCAGTGCTAGATTGGGGGGAGGCTACACCTTC.

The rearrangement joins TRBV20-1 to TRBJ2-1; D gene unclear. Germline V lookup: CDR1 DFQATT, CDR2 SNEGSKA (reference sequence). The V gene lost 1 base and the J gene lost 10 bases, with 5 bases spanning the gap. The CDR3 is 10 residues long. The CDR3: CSARVGEQFF. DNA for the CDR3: TGCAGTGCTAGAGTTGGGGAGCAGTTCTTC.

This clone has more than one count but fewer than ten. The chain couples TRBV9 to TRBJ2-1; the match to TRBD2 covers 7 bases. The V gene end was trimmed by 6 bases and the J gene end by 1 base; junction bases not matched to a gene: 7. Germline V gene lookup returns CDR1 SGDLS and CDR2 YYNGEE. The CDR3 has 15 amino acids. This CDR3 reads CASNPAGTSYNEQFF. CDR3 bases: TGTGCCAGCAACCCAGCGGGGACTTCCTACAATGAGCAGTTCTTC.

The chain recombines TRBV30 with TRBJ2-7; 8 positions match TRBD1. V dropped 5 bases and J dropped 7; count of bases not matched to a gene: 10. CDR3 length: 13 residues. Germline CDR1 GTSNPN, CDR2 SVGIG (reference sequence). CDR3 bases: TGTGCCTGGGCCTCGGGACAGGTTAGGGAGCAGTACGTC. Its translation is CAWASGQVREQYV.

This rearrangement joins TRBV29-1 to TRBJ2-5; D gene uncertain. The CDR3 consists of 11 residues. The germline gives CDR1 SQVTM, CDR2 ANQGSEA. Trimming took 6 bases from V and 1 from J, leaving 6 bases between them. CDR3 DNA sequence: TGCAGCGTGTGGATCCAAGAGACCCAGTACTTC. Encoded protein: CSVWIQETQYF.

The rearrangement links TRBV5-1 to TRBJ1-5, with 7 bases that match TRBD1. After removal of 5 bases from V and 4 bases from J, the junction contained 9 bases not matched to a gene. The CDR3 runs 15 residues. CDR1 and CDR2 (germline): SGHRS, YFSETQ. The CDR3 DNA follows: TGCGCCAGCAGGCCCCCGGGACAGACAAATCAGCCCCAGCATTTT. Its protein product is CASRPPGQTNQPQHF.

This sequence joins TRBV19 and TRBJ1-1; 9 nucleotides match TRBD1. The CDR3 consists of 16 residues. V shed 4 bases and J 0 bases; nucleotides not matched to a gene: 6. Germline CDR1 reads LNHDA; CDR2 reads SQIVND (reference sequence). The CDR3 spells CASSTRQGGMNTEAFF. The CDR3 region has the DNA TGTGCCAGTAGTACTCGACAGGGGGGGATGAACACTGAAGCTTTCTTT.

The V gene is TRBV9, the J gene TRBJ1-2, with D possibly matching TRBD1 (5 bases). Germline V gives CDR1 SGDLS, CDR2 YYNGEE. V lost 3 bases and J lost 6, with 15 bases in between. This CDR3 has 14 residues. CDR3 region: CASSARHLGDGYTF. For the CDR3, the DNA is TGTGCCAGCAGCGCCCGACATCTGGGGGATGGCTACACCTTC.

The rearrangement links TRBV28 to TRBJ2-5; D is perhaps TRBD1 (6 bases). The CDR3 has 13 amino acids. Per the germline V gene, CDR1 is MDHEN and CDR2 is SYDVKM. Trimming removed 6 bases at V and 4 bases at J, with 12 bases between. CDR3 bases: TGTGCCAGCAGGCCACAGGGTACAGAGACCCAGTACTTC. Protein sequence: CASRPQGTETQYF.

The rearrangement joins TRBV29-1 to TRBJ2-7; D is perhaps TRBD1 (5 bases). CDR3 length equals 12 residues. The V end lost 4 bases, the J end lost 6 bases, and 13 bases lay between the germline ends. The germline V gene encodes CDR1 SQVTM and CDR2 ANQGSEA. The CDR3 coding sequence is TGCAGCGTTGGGGCAGGGCGCCTCGAGCAGTACTTC. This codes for CSVGAGRLEQYF.

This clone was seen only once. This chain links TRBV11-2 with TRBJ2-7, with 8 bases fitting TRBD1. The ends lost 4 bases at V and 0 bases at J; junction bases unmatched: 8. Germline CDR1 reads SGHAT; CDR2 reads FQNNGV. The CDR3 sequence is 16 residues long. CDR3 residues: CASSSLGQVASYEQYF. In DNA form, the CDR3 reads TGTGCCAGCAGCTCTTTGGGACAGGTGGCCTCCTACGAGCAGTACTTC.

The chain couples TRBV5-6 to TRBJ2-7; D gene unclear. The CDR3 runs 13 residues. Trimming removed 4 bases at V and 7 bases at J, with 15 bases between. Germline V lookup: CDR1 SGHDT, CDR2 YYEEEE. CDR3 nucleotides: TGTGCCAGCAGCACTCGACAAACCGGGGAGCAGTACGTC. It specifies CASSTRQTGEQYV.

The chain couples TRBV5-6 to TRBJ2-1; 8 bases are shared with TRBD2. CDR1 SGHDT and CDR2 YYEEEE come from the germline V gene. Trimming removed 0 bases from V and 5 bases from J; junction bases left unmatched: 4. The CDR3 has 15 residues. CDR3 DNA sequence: TGTGCCAGCAGCTTGGGAGCGGGGGCCCACAATGAGCAGTTCTTC. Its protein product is CASSLGAGAHNEQFF.

The CDR3 is CASSFSIPTNEKLFF. The CDR3 DNA reads as TGTGCCAGCAGTTTCAGCATCCCAACTAATGAAAAACTGTTTTTT. The gene calls are TRBV6-6 and TRBJ1-4; D gene uncertain. Trimming cost V 4 bases and J 0 bases, with 9 bases left between them. This CDR3 comprises 15 residues. The V gene's germline CDR1 is MNHNY and CDR2 SVGAGI (reference sequence).

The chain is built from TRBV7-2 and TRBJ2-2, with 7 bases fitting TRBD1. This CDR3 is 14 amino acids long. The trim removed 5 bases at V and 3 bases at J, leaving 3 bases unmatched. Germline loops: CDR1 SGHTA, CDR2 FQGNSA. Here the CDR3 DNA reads TGTGCCAGCAGCCGTGGGACAGACACCGGGGAGCTGTTTTTT. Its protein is CASSRGTDTGELFF. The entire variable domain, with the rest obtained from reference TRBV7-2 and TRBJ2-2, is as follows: GAGVSQSPSNKVTEKGKDVELRCDPISGHTALYWYRQSLGQGLEFLIYFQGNSAPDKSGLPSDRFSAERTGGSVSTLTIQRTQQEDSAVYLCASSRGTDTGELFFGEGSRLTVL.

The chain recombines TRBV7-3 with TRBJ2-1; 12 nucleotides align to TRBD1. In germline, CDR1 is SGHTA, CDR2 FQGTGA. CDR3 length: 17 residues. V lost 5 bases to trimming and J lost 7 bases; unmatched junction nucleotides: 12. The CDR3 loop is CASSPRGGQGAMNEQFF. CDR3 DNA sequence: TGTGCCAGCAGCCCCCGGGGGGGACAGGGGGCGATGAATGAGCAGTTCTTC.

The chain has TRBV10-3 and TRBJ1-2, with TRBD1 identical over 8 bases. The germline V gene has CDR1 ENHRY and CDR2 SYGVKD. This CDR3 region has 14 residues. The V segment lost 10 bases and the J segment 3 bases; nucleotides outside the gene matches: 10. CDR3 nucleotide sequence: TGTGCCAGCTTGGGCCAGGGGGCAGACTATGGCTACACCTTC. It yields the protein CASLGQGADYGYTF.

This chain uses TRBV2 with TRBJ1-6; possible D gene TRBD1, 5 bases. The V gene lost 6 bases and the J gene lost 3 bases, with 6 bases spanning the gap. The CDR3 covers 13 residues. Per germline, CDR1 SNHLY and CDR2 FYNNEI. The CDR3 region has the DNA TGTGCCAGCAGGGGGGACTATAATTCACCCCTCCACTTT. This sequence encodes CASRGDYNSPLHF.

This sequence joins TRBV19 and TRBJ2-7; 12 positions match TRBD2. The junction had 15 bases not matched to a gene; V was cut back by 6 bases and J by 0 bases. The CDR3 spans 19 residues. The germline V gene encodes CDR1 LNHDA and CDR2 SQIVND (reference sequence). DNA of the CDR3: TGTGCCAGTAGGGGTGGGCGACTAGCGGGAGAGAATAGCTCCTACGAGCAGTACGTC. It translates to CASRGGRLAGENSSYEQYV.

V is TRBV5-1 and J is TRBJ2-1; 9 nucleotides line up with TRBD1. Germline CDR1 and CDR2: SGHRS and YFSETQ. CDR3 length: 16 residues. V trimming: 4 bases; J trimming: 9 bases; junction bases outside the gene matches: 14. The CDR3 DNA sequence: TGCGCCAGCAGCACAGAACCGGGACAGGGAGGTCGTGAGCAGTTCTTC. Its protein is CASSTEPGQGGREQFF.

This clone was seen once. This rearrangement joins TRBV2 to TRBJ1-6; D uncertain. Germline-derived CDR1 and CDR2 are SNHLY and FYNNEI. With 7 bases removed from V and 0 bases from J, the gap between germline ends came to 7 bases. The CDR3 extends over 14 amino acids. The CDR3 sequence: CASTVSSYNSPLHF. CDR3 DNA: TGTGCCAGCACTGTGAGCTCCTATAATTCACCCCTCCACTTT.

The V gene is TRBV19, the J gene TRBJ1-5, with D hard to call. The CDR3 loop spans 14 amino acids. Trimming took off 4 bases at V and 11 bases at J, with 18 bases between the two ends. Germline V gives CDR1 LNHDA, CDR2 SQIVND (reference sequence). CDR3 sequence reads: CASSTGDGYFSQHF. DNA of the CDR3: TGTGCCAGTAGTACTGGCGACGGGTATTTTTCCCAGCATTTT.

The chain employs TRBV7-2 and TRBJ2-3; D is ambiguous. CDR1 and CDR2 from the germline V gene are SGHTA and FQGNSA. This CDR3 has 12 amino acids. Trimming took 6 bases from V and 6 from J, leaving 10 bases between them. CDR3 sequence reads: CASSLTRDTQYF. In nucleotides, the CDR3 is TGTGCCAGCAGTTTGACACGGGATACGCAGTATTTT. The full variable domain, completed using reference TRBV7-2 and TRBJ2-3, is GAGVSQSPSNKVTEKGKDVELRCDPISGHTALYWYRQSLGQGLEFLIYFQGNSAPDKSGLPSDRFSAERTGGSVSTLTIQRTQQEDSAVYLCASSLTRDTQYFGPGTRLTVL.

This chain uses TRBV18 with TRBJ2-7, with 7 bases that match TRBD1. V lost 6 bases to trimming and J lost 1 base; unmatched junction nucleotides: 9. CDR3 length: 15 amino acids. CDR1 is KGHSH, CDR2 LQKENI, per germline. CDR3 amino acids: CASSGDRPHSYEQYF. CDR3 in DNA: TGTGCCAGCTCGGGGGACAGACCACATTCCTACGAGCAGTACTTC.

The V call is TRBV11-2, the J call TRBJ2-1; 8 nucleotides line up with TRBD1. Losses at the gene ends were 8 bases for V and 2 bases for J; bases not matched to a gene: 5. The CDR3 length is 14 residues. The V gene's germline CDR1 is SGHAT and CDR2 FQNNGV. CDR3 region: CASSGGNTYNEQFF. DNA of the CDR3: TGTGCCAGCTCAGGGGGCAACACCTACAATGAGCAGTTCTTC.

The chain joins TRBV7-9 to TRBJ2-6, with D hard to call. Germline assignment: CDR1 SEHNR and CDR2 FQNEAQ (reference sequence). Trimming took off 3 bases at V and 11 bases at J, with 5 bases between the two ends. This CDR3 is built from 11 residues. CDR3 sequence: CASSFIHVLTF. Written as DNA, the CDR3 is TGTGCCAGCAGCTTCATACACGTCCTGACTTTC.

The chain's CDR3 is CASSQDPPETQYF. CDR3 bases: TGTGCCAGCAGCCAAGATCCCCCAGAGACCCAGTACTTC. This rearrangement joins TRBV14 to TRBJ2-5, with no clear D. Trimming removed 0 bases from V and 4 bases from J, with 6 bases in between. Per germline, CDR1 SGHDN and CDR2 FVKESK. The CDR3 is made up of 13 amino acids.

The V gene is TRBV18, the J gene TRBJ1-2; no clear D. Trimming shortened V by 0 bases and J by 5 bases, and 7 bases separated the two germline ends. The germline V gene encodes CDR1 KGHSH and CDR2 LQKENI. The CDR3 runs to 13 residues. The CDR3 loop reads CASSPPSVYGYTF. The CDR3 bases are TGTGCCAGCTCACCACCGTCGGTGTATGGCTACACCTTC.

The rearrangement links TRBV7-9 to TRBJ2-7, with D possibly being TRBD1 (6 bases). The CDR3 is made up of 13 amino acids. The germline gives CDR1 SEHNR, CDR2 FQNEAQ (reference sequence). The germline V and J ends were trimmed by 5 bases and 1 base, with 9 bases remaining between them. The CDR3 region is CASSQQGSYEQYV. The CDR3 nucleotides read TGTGCCAGCAGCCAGCAGGGGTCCTACGAGCAGTACGTC.

The CDR3 spells CASSDMGVAKNIQYF. The DNA for the CDR3 is TGTGCCAGCAGTGATATGGGAGTAGCCAAAAACATTCAGTACTTC. The chain recombines TRBV2 with TRBJ2-4; perhaps TRBD2 as D (5 bases). In germline, CDR1 is SNHLY, CDR2 FYNNEI. The germline V and J ends were trimmed by 3 bases and 0 bases, with 9 bases remaining between them. The CDR3 contains 15 residues.

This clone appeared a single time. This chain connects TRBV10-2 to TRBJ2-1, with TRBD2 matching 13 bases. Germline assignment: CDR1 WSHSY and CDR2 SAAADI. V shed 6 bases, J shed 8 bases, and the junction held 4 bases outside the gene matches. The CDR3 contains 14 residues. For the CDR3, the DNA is TGCGCCAGCAGACTAGCGGGGGGGATCGATGAGCAGTTCTTC. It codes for CASRLAGGIDEQFF.

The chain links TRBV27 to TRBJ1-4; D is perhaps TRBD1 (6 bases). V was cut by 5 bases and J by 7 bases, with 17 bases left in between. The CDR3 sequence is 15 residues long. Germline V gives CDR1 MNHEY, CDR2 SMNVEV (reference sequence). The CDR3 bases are TGTGCCAGCAGTACCTCAGGGGTGGTGGGTGAAAAACTGTTTTTT. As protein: CASSTSGVVGEKLFF.